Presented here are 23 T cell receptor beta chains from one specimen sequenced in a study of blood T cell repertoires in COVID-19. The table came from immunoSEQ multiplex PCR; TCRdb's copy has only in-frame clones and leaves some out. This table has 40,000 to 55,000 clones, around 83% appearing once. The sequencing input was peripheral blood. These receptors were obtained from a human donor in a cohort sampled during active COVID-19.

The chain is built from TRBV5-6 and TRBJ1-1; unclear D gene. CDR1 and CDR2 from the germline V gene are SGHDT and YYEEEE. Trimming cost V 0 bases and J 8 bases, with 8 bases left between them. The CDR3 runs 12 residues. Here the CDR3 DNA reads TGTGCCAGCAGCTTGGAAAGAGGAGAAGCTTTCTTT. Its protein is CASSLERGEAFF.

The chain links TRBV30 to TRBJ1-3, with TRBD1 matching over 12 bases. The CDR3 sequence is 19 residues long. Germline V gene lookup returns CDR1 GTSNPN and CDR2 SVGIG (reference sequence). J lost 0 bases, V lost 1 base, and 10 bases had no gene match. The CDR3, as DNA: TGTGCCTGGAGTGCTGGGACAGGGGGCTACACACTCTCTGGAAACACCATATATTTT. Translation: CAWSAGTGGYTLSGNTIYF.

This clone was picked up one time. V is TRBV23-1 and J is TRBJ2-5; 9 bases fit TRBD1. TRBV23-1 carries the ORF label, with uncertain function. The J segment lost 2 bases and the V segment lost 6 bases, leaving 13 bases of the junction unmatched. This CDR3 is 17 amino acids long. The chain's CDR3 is CASSTGLGQGRQETQYF. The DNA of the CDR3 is TGCGCCAGCAGCACAGGACTCGGACAGGGGAGACAAGAGACCCAGTACTTC.

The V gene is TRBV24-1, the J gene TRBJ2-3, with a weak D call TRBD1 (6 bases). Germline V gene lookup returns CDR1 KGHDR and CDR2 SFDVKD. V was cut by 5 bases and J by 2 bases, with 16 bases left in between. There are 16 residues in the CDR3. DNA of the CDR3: TGTGCCACCAGTGTGGATACAGGGTTGGCCACAGATACGCAGTATTTT. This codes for CATSVDTGLATDTQYF.

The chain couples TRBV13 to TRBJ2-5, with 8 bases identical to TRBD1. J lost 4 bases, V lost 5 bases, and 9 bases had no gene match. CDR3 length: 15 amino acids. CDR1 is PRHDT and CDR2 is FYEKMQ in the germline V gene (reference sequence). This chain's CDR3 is CASSPADRDRETQYF. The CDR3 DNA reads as TGTGCCAGCAGCCCGGCGGACAGGGACAGAGAGACCCAGTACTTC.

This CDR3 reads CSVEDIQGRNTEAFF. The CDR3 DNA reads TGCAGCGTTGAAGATATACAGGGACGGAACACTGAAGCTTTCTTT. The J gene is TRBJ1-1, the V gene TRBV29-1, with D perhaps TRBD1 (6 bases). Trimming pared 0 bases from V and 1 base from J, leaving 12 bases between. Per the germline V gene, CDR1 is SQVTM and CDR2 is ANQGSEA. This CDR3 has 15 residues.

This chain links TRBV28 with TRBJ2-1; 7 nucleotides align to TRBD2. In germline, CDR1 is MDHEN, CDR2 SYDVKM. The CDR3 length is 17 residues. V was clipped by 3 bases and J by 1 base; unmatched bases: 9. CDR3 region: CASSLQPAGGSYNEQFF. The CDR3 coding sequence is TGTGCCAGCAGTTTGCAGCCGGCCGGGGGGTCCTACAATGAGCAGTTCTTC.

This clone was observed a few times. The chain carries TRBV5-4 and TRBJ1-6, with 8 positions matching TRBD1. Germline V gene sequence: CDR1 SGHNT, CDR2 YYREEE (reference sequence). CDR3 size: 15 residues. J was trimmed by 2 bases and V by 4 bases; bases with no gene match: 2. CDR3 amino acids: CASSADRAYNSPLHF. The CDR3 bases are TGTGCCAGCAGCGCGGACAGGGCCTATAATTCACCCCTCCACTTT.

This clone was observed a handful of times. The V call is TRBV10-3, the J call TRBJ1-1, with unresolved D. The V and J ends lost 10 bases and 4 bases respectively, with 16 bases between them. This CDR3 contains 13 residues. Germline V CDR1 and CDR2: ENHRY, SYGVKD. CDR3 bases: TGTGCCACCAATGTGGCGGTTGGCACTGAAGCTTTCTTT. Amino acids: CATNVAVGTEAFF.

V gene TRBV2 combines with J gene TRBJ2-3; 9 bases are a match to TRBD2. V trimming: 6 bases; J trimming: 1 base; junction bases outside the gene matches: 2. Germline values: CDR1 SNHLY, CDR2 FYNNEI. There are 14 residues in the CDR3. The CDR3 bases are TGTGCCAGCAGCAGACTAGCGGGCACAGATACGCAGTATTTT. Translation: CASSRLAGTDTQYF.

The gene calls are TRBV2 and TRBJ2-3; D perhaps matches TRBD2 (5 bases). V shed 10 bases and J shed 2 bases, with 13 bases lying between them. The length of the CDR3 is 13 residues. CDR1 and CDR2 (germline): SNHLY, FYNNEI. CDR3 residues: CATIRGLTDTQYF. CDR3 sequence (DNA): TGTGCCACCATCCGGGGTCTCACAGATACGCAGTATTTT. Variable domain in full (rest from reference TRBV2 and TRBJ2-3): EPEVTQTPSHQVTQMGQEVILRCVPISNHLYFYWYRQILGQKVEFLVSFYNNEISEKSEIFDDQFSVERPDGSNFTLKIRSTKLEDSAMYFCATIRGLTDTQYFGPGTRLTVL.

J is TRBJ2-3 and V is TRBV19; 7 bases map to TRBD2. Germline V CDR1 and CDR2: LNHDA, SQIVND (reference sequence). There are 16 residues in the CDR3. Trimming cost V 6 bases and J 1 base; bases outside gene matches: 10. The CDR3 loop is CASSRLSGDRTDTQYF. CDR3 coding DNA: TGTGCCAGTAGCCGACTAAGCGGGGATCGCACAGATACGCAGTATTTT.

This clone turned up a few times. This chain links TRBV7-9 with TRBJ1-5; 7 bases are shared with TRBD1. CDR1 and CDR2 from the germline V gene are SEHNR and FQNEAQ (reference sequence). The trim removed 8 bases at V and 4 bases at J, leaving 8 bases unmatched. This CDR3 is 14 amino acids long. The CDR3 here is CASSGTEVNQPQHF. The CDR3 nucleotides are TGTGCCAGCTCGGGGACAGAGGTAAATCAGCCCCAGCATTTT.

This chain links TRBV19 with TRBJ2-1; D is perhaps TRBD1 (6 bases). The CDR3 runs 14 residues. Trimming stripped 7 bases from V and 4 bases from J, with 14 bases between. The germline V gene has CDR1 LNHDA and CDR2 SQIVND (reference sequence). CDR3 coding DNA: TGTGCCAGTAACTCAGGAAGGGGGTACAATGAGCAGTTCTTC. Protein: CASNSGRGYNEQFF.

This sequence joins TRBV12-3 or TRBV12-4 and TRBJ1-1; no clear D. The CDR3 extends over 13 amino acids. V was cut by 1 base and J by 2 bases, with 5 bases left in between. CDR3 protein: CASSLVGNTEAFF. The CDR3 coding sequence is TGTGCCAGCAGTTTAGTGGGCAACACTGAAGCTTTCTTT.

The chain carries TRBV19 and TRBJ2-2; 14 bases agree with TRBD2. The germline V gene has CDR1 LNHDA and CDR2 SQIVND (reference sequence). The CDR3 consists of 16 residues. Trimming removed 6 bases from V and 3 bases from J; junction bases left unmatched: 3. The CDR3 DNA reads TGTGCCAGTAGGGGGACTAGCGGGAGTCACACCGGGGAGCTGTTTTTT. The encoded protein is CASRGTSGSHTGELFF.

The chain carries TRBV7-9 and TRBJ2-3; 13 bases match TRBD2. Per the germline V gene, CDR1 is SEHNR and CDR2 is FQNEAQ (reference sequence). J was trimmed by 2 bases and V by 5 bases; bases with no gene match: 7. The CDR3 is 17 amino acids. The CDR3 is CASSPGTSGVFTDTQYF. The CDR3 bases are TGTGCCAGCAGCCCCGGGACTAGCGGGGTTTTCACAGATACGCAGTATTTT.

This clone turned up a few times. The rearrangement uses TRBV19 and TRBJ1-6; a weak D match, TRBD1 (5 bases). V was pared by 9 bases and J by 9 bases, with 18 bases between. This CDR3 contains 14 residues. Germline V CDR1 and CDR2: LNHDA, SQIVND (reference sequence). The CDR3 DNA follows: TGTGCCAGCAAGGGAGGCAGGGAGGCTTCACCCCTCCACTTT. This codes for CASKGGREASPLHF.

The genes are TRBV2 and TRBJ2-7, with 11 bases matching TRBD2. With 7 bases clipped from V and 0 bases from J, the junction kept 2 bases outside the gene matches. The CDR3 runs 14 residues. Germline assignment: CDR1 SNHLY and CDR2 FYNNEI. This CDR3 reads CASTLAGGSYEQYF. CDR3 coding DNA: TGTGCCAGCACCCTAGCGGGGGGCTCCTACGAGCAGTACTTC. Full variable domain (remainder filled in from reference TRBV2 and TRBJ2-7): EPEVTQTPSHQVTQMGQEVILRCVPISNHLYFYWYRQILGQKVEFLVSFYNNEISEKSEIFDDQFSVERPDGSNFTLKIRSTKLEDSAMYFCASTLAGGSYEQYFGPGTRLTVT.

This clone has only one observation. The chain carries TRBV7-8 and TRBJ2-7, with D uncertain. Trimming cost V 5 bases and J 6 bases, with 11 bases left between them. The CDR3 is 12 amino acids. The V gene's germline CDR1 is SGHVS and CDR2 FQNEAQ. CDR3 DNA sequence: TGTGCCAGCAGCCACCAGTCTCCCGAGCAGTACTTC. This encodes CASSHQSPEQYF.

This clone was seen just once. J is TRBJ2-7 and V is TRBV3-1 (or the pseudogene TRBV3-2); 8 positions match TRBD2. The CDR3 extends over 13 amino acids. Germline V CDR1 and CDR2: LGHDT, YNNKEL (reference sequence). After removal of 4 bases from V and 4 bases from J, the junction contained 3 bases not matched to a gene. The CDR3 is CASSRTSSYEQYF. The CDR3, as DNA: TGTGCCAGCAGCCGGACTAGCTCGTACGAGCAGTACTTC.

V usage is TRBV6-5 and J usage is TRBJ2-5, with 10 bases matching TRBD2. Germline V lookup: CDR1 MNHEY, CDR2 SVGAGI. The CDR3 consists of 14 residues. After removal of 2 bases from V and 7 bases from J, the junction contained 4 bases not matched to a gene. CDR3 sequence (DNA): TGTGCCAGCAGTTACCTAGCGGGGGTTGGGACCCAGTACTTC. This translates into CASSYLAGVGTQYF.

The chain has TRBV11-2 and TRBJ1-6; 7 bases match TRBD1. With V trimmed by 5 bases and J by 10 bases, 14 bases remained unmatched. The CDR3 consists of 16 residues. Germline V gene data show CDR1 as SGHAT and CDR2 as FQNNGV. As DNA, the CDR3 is TGTGCCAGCAGCCCCGCCGCGACAGGGTTAAAATCACCCCTCCACTTT. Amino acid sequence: CASSPAATGLKSPLHF.